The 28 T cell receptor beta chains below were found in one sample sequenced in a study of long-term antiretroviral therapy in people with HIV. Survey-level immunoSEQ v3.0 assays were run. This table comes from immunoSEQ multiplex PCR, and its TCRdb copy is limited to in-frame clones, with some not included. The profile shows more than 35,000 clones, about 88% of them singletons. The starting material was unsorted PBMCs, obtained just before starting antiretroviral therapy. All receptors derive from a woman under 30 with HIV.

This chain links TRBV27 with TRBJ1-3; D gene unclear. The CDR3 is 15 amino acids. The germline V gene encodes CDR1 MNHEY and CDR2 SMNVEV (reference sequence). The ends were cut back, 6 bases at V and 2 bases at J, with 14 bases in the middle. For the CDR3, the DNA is TGTGCCAGCAGCCATCTTACGGACCCTGGAAACACCATATATTTT. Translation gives CASSHLTDPGNTIYF.

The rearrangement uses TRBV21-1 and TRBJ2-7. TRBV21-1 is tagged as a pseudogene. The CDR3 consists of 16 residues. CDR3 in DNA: TGTGCCGAAGCACGGGACGTGGCAGGCAACTCCTACGAGCAGTACTTC. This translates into CAEARDVAGNSYEQYF.

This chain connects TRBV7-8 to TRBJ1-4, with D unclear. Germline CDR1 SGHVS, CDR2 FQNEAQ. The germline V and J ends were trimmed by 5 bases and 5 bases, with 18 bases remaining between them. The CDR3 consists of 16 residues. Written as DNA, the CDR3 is TGTGCCAGCAGCAAGCTTCCGCAGATAATAAATGAAAAACTGTTTTTT. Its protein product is CASSKLPQIINEKLFF.

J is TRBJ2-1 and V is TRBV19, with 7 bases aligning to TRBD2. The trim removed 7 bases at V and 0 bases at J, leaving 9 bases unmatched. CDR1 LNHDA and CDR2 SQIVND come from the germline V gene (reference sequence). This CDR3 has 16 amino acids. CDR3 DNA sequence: TGTGCCAGTACAAGAGGGGAGGGGAACTCCTACAATGAGCAGTTCTTC. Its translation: CASTRGEGNSYNEQFF. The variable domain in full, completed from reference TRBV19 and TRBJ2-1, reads DGGITQSPKYLFRKEGQNVTLSCEQNLNHDAMYWYRQDPGQGLRLIYYSQIVNDFQKGDIAEGYSVSREKKESFPLTVTSAQKNPTAFYLCASTRGEGNSYNEQFFGPGTRLTVL.

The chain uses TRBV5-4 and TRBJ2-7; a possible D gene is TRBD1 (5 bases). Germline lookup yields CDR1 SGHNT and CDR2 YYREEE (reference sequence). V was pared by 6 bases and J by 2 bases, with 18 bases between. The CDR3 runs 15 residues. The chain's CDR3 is CASTTESRATYEQYF. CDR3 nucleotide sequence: TGTGCCAGCACCACGGAGTCCAGGGCTACCTACGAGCAGTACTTC.

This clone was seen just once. Written as DNA, the CDR3 is TGTGCCAGTAGCAGGACTAGCGGAGCTGATACGCAGTATTTT. Translating gives CASSRTSGADTQYF. This sequence joins TRBV19 and TRBJ2-3; 10 nucleotides align to TRBD2. Trimming removed 6 bases from V and 6 bases from J; junction bases left unmatched: 6. Germline lookup yields CDR1 LNHDA and CDR2 SQIVND (reference sequence). CDR3 length equals 14 residues.

The CDR3 sequence is CASRRTSGGSYEQYF. CDR3 nucleotides: TGTGCCAGCAGGCGGACTAGCGGGGGATCCTACGAGCAGTACTTC. The V gene is TRBV6-5, the J gene TRBJ2-7; 13 nucleotides line up with TRBD2. Trimming at V came to 6 bases and at J to 1 base, leaving 3 bases not matched to a gene. Germline CDR1 and CDR2: MNHEY and SVGAGI. The CDR3 runs 15 residues.

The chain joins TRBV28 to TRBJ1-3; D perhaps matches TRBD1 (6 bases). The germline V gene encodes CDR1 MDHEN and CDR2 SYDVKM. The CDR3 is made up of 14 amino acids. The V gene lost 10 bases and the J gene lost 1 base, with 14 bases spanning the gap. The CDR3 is CATQRGRSGNTIYF. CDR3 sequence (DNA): TGTGCCACGCAACGGGGGCGTTCTGGAAACACCATATATTTT. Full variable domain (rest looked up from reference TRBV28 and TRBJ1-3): DVKVTQSSRYLVKRTGEKVFLECVQDMDHENMFWYRQDPGLGLRLIYFSYDVKMKEKGDIPEGYSVSREKKERFSLILESASTNQTSMYLCATQRGRSGNTIYFGEGSWLTVV.

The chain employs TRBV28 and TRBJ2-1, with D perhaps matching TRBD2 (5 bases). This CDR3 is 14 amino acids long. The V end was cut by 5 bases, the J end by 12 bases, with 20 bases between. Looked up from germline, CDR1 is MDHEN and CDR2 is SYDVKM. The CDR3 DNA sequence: TGTGCCAGCAGTACGGGTGGTGCGTCGAGGGTGCAGTTCTTC. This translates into CASSTGGASRVQFF.

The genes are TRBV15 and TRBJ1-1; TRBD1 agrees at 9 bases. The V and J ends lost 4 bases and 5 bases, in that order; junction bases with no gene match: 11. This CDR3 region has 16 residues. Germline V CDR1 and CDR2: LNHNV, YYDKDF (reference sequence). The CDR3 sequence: CATSTDRGDIWTEAFF. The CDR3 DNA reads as TGTGCCACCAGCACGGACAGGGGAGATATATGGACTGAAGCTTTCTTT. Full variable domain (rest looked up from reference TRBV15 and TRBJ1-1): DAMVIQNPRYQVTQFGKPVTLSCSQTLNHNVMYWYQQKSSQAPKLLFHYYDKDFNNEADTPDNFQSRRPNTSFCFLDIRSPGLGDTAMYLCATSTDRGDIWTEAFFGQGTRLTVV.

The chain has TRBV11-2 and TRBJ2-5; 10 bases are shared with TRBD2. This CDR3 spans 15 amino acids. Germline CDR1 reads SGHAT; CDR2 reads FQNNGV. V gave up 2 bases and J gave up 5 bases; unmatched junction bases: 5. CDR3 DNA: TGTGCCAGCAGCTTACTAAGCGGGAGGGGTGAGACCCAGTACTTC. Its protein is CASSLLSGRGETQYF.

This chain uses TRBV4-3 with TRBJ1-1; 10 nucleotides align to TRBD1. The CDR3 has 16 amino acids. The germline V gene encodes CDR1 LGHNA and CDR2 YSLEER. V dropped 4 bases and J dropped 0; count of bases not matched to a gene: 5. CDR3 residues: CASSPTGGMMNTEAFF. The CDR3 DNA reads TGCGCCAGCAGCCCGACAGGGGGCATGATGAACACTGAAGCTTTCTTT.

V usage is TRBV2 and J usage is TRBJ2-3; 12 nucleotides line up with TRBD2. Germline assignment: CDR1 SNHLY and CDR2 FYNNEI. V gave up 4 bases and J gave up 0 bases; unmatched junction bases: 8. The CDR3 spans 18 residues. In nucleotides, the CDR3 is TGTGCCAGCAGTGGAAGACTAGCGGGAGCAACTAGCACAGATACGCAGTATTTT. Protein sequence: CASSGRLAGATSTDTQYF. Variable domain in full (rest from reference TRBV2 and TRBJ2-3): EPEVTQTPSHQVTQMGQEVILRCVPISNHLYFYWYRQILGQKVEFLVSFYNNEISEKSEIFDDQFSVERPDGSNFTLKIRSTKLEDSAMYFCASSGRLAGATSTDTQYFGPGTRLTVL.

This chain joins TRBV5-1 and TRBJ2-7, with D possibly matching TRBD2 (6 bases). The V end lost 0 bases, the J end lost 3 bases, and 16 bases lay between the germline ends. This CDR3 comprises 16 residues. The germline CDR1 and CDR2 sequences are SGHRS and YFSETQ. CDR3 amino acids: CASSLGWRDRGYEQYF. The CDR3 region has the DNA TGCGCCAGCAGCTTGGGTTGGCGGGATAGGGGCTACGAGCAGTACTTC.

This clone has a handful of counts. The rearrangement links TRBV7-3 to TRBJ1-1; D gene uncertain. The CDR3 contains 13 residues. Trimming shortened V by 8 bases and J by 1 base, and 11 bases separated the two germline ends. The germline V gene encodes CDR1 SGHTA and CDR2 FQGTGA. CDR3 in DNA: TGTGCCAGCGCATTCACCAGGAACACTGAAGCTTTCTTT. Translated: CASAFTRNTEAFF. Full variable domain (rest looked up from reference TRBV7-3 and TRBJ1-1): GAGVSQTPSNKVTEKGKYVELRCDPISGHTALYWYRQSLGQGPEFLIYFQGTGAADDSGLPNDRFFAVRPEGSVSTLKIQRTERGDSAVYLCASAFTRNTEAFFGQGTRLTVV.

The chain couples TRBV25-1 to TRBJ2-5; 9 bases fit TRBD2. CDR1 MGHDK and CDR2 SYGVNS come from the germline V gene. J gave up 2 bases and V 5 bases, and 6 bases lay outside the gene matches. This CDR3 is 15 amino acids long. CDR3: CASSLTSGPQETQYF. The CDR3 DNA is TGTGCCAGCAGTCTTACTAGCGGGCCTCAAGAGACCCAGTACTTC. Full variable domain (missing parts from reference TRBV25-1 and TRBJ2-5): EADIYQTPRYLVIGTGKKITLECSQTMGHDKMYWYQQDPGMELHLIHYSYGVNSTEKGDLSSESTVSRIRTEHFPLTLESARPSHTSQYLCASSLTSGPQETQYFGPGTRLLVL.

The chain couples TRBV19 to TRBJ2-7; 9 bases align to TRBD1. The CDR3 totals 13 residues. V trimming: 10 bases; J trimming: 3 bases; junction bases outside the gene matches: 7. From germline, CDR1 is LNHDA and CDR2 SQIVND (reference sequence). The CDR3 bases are TGTGCCACCACTCCGGGACAGGGCTACGAGCAGTACTTC. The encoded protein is CATTPGQGYEQYF.

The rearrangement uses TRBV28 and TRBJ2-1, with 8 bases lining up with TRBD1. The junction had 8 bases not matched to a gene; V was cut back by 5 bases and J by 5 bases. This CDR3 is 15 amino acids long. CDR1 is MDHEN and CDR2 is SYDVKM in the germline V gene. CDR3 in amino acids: CASSPGTGLDNEQFF. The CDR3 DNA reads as TGTGCCAGCAGTCCCGGGACAGGACTGGACAATGAGCAGTTCTTC.

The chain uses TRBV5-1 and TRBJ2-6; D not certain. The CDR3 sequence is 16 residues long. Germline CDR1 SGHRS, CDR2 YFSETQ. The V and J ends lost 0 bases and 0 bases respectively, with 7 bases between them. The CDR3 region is CASSLDGHSGANVLTF. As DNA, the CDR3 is TGCGCCAGCAGCTTGGACGGGCACTCTGGGGCCAACGTCCTGACTTTC.

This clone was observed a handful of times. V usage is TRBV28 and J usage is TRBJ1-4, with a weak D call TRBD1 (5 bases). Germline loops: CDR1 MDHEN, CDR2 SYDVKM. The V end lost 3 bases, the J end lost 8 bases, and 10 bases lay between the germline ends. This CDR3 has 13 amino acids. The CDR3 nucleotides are TGTGCCAGCAGTTTGGACACACGGGAAAAACTGTTTTTT. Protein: CASSLDTREKLFF.

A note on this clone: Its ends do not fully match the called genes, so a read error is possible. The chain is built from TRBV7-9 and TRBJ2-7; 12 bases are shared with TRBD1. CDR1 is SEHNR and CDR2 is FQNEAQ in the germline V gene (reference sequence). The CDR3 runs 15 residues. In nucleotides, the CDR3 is TGTGCCAGCAGCCTAGCGGGACAGGGGGCTTACGAGCAGTACTTC. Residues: CASSLAGQGAYEQYF. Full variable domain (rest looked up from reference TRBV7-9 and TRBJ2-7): DTGVSQNPRHKITKRGQNVTFRCDPISEHNRLYWYRQTLGQGPEFLTYFQNEAQLEKSRLLSDRFSAERPKGSFSTLEIQRTEQGDSAMYLCASSLAGQGAYEQYFGPGTRLTVT.

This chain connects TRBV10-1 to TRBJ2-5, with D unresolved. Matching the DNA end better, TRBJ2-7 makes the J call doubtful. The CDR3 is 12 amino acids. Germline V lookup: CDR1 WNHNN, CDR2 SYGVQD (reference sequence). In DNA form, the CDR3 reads TGCGCCCAGCGTACCAACTCCTACGAGCAGTACTTC. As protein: CAQRTNSYEQYF.

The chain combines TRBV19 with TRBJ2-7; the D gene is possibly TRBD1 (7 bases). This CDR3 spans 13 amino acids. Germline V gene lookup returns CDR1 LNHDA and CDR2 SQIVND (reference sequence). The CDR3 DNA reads TGTCCACAGGGGAAACTAGCCACCTACGAGCAGTACTTC. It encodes CPQGKLATYEQYF.

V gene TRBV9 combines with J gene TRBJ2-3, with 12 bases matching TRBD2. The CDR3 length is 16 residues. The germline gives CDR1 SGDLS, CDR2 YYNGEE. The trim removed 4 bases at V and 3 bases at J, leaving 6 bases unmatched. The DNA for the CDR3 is TGTGCCAGCAGCATACAGGGGACTAGCGGGACAGATACGCAGTATTTT. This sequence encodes CASSIQGTSGTDTQYF.

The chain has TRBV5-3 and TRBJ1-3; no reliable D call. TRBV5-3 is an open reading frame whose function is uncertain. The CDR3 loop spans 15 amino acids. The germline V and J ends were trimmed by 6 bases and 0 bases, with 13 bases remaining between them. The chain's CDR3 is CARTSLRCSGNTIYF. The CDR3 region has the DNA TGTGCCAGAACCTCTCTACGGTGCTCTGGAAACACCATATATTTT.

CDR3 amino acids: CASRGTGNEQFF. The CDR3 DNA sequence: TGTGCCAGCAGGGGAACAGGCAATGAGCAGTTCTTC. The chain joins TRBV7-9 to TRBJ2-1, with D perhaps TRBD1 (5 bases). With 6 bases removed from V and 6 bases from J, the gap between germline ends came to 9 bases. CDR3 length: 12 amino acids. The germline V gene encodes CDR1 SEHNR and CDR2 FQNEAQ (reference sequence).

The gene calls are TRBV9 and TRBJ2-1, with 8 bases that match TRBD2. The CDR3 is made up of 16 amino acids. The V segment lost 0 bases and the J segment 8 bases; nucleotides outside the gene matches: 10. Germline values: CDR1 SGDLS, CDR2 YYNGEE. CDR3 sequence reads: CASSVAGTSYVDEQFF. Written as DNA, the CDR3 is TGTGCCAGCAGCGTAGCGGGGACTAGTTATGTAGATGAGCAGTTCTTC.

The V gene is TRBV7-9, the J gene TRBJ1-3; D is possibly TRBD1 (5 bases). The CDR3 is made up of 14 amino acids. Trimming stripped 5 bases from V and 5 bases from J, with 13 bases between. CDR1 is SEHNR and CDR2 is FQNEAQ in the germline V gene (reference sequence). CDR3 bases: TGTGCCAGCAGCACTCGGACAAGCCGAAACACCATATATTTT. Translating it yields CASSTRTSRNTIYF. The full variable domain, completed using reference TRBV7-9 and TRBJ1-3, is DTGVSQNPRHKITKRGQNVTFRCDPISEHNRLYWYRQTLGQGPEFLTYFQNEAQLEKSRLLSDRFSAERPKGSFSTLEIQRTEQGDSAMYLCASSTRTSRNTIYFGEGSWLTVV.